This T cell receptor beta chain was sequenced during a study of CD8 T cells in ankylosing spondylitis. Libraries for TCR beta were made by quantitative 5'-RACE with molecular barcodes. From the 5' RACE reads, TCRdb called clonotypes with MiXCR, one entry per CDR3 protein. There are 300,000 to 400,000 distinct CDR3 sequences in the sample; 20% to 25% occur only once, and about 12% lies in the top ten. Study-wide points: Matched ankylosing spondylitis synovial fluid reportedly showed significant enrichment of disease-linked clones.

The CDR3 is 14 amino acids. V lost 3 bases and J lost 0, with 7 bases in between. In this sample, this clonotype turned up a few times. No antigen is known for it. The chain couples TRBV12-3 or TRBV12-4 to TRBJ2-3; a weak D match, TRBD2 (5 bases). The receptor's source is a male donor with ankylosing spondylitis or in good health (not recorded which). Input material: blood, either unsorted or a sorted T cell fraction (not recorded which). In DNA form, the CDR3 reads TGTGCCAGCAGTTTGCAGCGGAGCACAGATACGCAGTATTTT. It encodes CASSLQRSTDTQYF.